This TCR beta chain derives from a study of blood T cell repertoires in COVID-19. Overall study: Researchers got acute and convalescent COVID-19 samples from the United States, Italy and Spain. In each case, the material was cDNA or gDNA derived from T cells, B-cell-depleted T cells, or PBMCs.

This CDR3 contains 13 residues. V lost 10 bases, J lost 5 bases, and 16 bases lay in between. The germline CDR1 and CDR2 sequences are MNHEY and SMNVEV (reference sequence). Per the study methods: Quantification of nucleated cells was approximated via reference gene primer amplification. Using immunoSEQ multiplex PCR, the repertoire was profiled, and TCRdb retains in-frame clones only, with some absent. D and trimming were read from the DNA, whereas the V and J calls and clone size are those reported in that table. In the table there are around 180,000 clones, about 88% of which are singletons. The source material was peripheral blood. V gene TRBV27 combines with J gene TRBJ2-3; TRBD2 is a possible D gene (5 bases). The TCR comes from a woman aged 25 to 39 with active or convalescent COVID-19. CDR3 in amino acids: CATTGVMGDTQYF. The CDR3 DNA follows: TGTGCCACCACCGGGGTGATGGGAGATACGCAGTATTTT.